The clone carrying this TCR beta chain was picked up many times. The antigen remains undetermined. The data belong to a study of identical twins. Broader study findings: Twins' surplus sharing was weaker for beta out-of-frame sequences.

Addition of a universal primer site occurred through template switching, and cDNA carried unique molecular identifiers. TCRdb reprocessed the 5' RACE reads via MiXCR and lists one record per CDR3 protein. The sample yields roughly 250,000 distinct CDR3 sequences, approximately 7% seen once. Germline V gene lookup returns CDR1 SGHTA and CDR2 FQGNSA. The CDR3 totals 16 residues. Trimming removed 5 bases from V and 3 bases from J; junction bases left unmatched: 10. A further study also used this sample, focusing on yellow fever vaccine responses in identical twins.

This receptor was taken from a woman younger than 35 in good health. The sample taken for sequencing was memory (CD45RO+) T cells sorted from blood. The chain joins TRBV7-2 to TRBJ1-5; 7 bases are shared with TRBD1. The CDR3 protein is CASSQKGTVANQPQHF. DNA for the CDR3: TGTGCCAGCAGCCAAAAAGGGACAGTTGCCAATCAGCCCCAGCATTTT. The variable domain in full, with the rest retrieved from reference TRBV7-2 and TRBJ1-5, is GAGVSQSPSNKVTEKGKDVELRCDPISGHTALYWYRQSLGQGLEFLIYFQGNSAPDKSGLPSDRFSAERTGGSVSTLTIQRTQQEDSAVYLCASSQKGTVANQPQHFGDGTRLSIL.